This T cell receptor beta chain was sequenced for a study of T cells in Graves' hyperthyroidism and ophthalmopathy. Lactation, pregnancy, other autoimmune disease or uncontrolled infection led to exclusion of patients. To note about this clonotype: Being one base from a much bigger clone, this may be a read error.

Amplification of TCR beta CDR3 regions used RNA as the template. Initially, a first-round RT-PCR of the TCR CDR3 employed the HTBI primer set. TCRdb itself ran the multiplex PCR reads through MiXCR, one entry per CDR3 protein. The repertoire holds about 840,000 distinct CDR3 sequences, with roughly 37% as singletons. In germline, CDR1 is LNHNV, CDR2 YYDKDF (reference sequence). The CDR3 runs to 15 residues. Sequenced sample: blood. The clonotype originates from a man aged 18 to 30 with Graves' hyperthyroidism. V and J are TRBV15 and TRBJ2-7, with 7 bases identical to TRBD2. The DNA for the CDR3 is TGTGCCACCAGCAGAGAACCTGGGGGGGACTACAAGCAGTACTTC. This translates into CATSREPGGDYKQYF.